Following are 20 T cell receptor beta chains from one sample sequenced in a study of blood T cell repertoires in COVID-19. Assay: immunoSEQ multiplex PCR; the TCRdb copy retains only in-frame clones and omits some. The table lists around 260,000 clones, about 88% of them singletons, with under 4.5% in the top ten. What was sequenced was PBMCs or T cells enriched from blood (not recorded which). The receptor source for this set is a man younger than 45 with acute COVID-19.

The chain carries TRBV6-1 and TRBJ1-5, with D hard to call. Germline V gene sequence: CDR1 MNHNS, CDR2 SASEGT. This CDR3 region has 17 residues. The V gene lost 2 bases and the J gene lost 1 base, with 15 bases spanning the gap. This chain's CDR3 is CASSERVTDRSNQPQHF. CDR3 DNA sequence: TGTGCCAGCAGTGAACGGGTTACCGATAGGAGCAATCAGCCCCAGCATTTT.

This chain uses TRBV9 with TRBJ1-4, with D perhaps TRBD1 (6 bases). V lost 0 bases to trimming and J lost 6 bases, with 12 bases between them. CDR3 length equals 15 residues. Germline CDR1 is SGDLS and CDR2 is YYNGEE. The CDR3 DNA reads TGTGCCAGCAGCGTAGGGGGACAAGCGTATGAAAAACTGTTTTTT. Protein sequence: CASSVGGQAYEKLFF.

In its sample, this clone was seen once. The chain couples TRBV5-5 to TRBJ1-1, with D unclear. The V end was cut by 2 bases, the J end by 1 base, with 9 bases between. Germline-derived CDR1 and CDR2 are SGHKS and YYEKEE (reference sequence). This CDR3 is built from 14 residues. CDR3 sequence (DNA): TGTGCCAGCAGCTTCTCAAGCGGGAACACTGAAGCTTTCTTT. Translated: CASSFSSGNTEAFF.

The V call is TRBV4-3, the J call TRBJ1-3; D is perhaps TRBD1 (5 bases). The CDR3 has 17 amino acids. Deletions cut 0 bases from V and 4 bases from J, with 16 bases between. Germline CDR1 is LGHNA and CDR2 is YSLEER. The CDR3 here is CASSQEPGQNRGNTIYF. For the CDR3, the DNA is TGCGCCAGCAGCCAAGAGCCTGGACAAAACCGAGGAAACACCATATATTTT.

The J gene is TRBJ2-5, the V gene TRBV6-5, with TRBD1 matching 7 bases. The germline V gene encodes CDR1 MNHEY and CDR2 SVGAGI. V lost 7 bases and J lost 4; bases outside the gene matches: 9. The CDR3 covers 14 residues. CDR3 in amino acids: CASTGTAGGETQYF. The DNA of the CDR3 is TGTGCCAGCACTGGGACAGCTGGAGGAGAGACCCAGTACTTC.

The rearrangement uses TRBV19 and TRBJ2-7; 11 bases match TRBD2. The length of the CDR3 is 15 residues. The V gene end was trimmed by 6 bases and the J gene end by 2 bases; junction bases not matched to a gene: 6. Germline V gene sequence: CDR1 LNHDA, CDR2 SQIVND (reference sequence). CDR3 in amino acids: CASSSGTSGAYEQYV. CDR3 sequence (DNA): TGTGCCAGTAGCTCCGGGACTAGCGGAGCCTACGAGCAGTACGTC.

This chain joins TRBV6-2 or TRBV6-3 and TRBJ2-7; 8 nucleotides line up with TRBD1. Germline-derived CDR1 and CDR2 are MNHEY and SVGEGT. V lost 6 bases, J lost 5 bases, and 9 bases stayed unmatched. The CDR3 extends over 14 amino acids. CDR3 DNA: TGTGCCAGCAGCCAAGCAGGGGGCCTGAACGAGCAGTACGTC. Encoded protein: CASSQAGGLNEQYV.

Written as DNA, the CDR3 is TGTGCCAGCAGCTTGGATTTCTACAGGAGCGGCTACACCTTC. It is translated as CASSLDFYRSGYTF. The chain links TRBV5-4 to TRBJ1-2; perhaps TRBD1 as D (5 bases). The germline V and J ends were trimmed by 0 bases and 8 bases, with 14 bases remaining between them. The CDR3 length is 14 residues. Germline V lookup: CDR1 SGHNT, CDR2 YYREEE (reference sequence).

The chain combines TRBV7-8 with TRBJ1-4; D is possibly TRBD1 (6 bases). The V gene lost 5 bases and the J gene lost 3 bases, with 13 bases spanning the gap. CDR1 and CDR2 (germline): SGHVS, FQNEAQ. This CDR3 region has 15 residues. The CDR3 coding sequence is TGTGCCAGCAGCCGGACACAGGGATCTAATGAAAAACTGTTTTTT. Encoded protein: CASSRTQGSNEKLFF.

This clone was observed a handful of times. The chain carries TRBV12-3 or TRBV12-4 and TRBJ1-1; D ambiguous. V was cut by 4 bases and J by 5 bases, with 8 bases left in between. The CDR3 spans 12 residues. The CDR3 region is CASSYEVTEAFF. CDR3 DNA sequence: TGTGCCAGCAGTTACGAGGTTACTGAAGCTTTCTTT.

At least ten counts were recorded for this clone. V gene TRBV5-6 combines with J gene TRBJ2-7; the D gene is possibly TRBD2 (6 bases). Germline CDR1 is SGHDT and CDR2 is YYEEEE. The CDR3 is 14 amino acids. V lost 6 bases and J 6 bases, leaving 19 bases between the germline ends. This CDR3 reads CASTWRVGPGEQYV. CDR3 nucleotides: TGTGCCAGCACTTGGAGGGTTGGACCGGGCGAGCAGTACGTC.

The CDR3 region is CASSRNPGQLAKNIQYF. The CDR3 region has the DNA TGTGCCAGCAGCCGAAATCCGGGACAGCTAGCCAAAAACATTCAGTACTTC. The chain uses TRBV6-6 and TRBJ2-4; 7 bases are shared with TRBD1. Unmatched junction bases numbered 11, after V lost 6 bases and J lost 0 bases. CDR1 MNHNY and CDR2 SVGAGI come from the germline V gene (reference sequence). The length of the CDR3 is 17 residues.

The rearrangement links TRBV29-1 to TRBJ1-4, with TRBD1 identical over 7 bases. Per germline, CDR1 SQVTM and CDR2 ANQGSEA. Trimming took 5 bases from V and 7 from J; bases not matched to a gene: 7. The CDR3 runs to 13 residues. In nucleotides, the CDR3 is TGCAGCGTTTTTCGGCAGGGGGTTGAAAAACTGTTTTTT. As protein: CSVFRQGVEKLFF.

The chain recombines TRBV7-9 with TRBJ1-5; D not resolved. Germline CDR1 SEHNR, CDR2 FQNEAQ (reference sequence). V gave up 5 bases and J gave up 8 bases, with 16 bases separating them. This CDR3 is 14 amino acids long. The CDR3 spells CASSLTERVEPQHF. CDR3 nucleotides: TGTGCCAGCAGCCTAACCGAAAGAGTGGAGCCCCAGCATTTT.

J is TRBJ2-2 and V is TRBV7-9, with a weak D call TRBD2 (6 bases). Germline V gives CDR1 SEHNR, CDR2 FQNEAQ (reference sequence). This CDR3 is 14 amino acids long. The V end lost 7 bases, the J end lost 0 bases, and 9 bases lay between the germline ends. The CDR3 reads CASIPGANTGELFF. The CDR3 DNA is TGTGCCAGCATACCGGGGGCGAACACCGGGGAGCTGTTTTTT.

With respect to this clone: The same CDR3 also results from other DNA sequences found in this sample. The genes are TRBV9 and TRBJ1-2; 9 bases map to TRBD1. CDR3 length: 13 residues. Germline CDR1 SGDLS, CDR2 YYNGEE. V was clipped by 0 bases and J by 8 bases; unmatched bases: 2. The CDR3, as DNA: TGTGCCAGCAGCGTAGGGACAGGGGCCGGCTACACCTTC. Encoded protein: CASSVGTGAGYTF. Complete variable domain (other parts from reference TRBV9 and TRBJ1-2): DSGVTQTPKHLITATGQRVTLRCSPRSGDLSVYWYQQSLDQGLQFLIQYYNGEERAKGNILERFSAQQFPDLHSELNLSSLELGDSALYFCASSVGTGAGYTFGSGTRLTVV.

This clone has only one observation. The rearrangement joins TRBV24-1 to TRBJ2-2, with a possible D match to TRBD1 (6 bases). This CDR3 has 13 residues. Germline V gives CDR1 KGHDR, CDR2 SFDVKD. V lost 9 bases and J 7 bases, leaving 14 bases between the germline ends. Here the CDR3 reads CATGVKGDGELFF. The CDR3 coding sequence is TGTGCCACCGGTGTGAAGGGGGACGGGGAGCTGTTTTTT.

This chain joins TRBV19 and TRBJ2-1; TRBD2 is a possible D gene (6 bases). The germline CDR1 and CDR2 sequences are LNHDA and SQIVND (reference sequence). Deletions cut 1 base from V and 7 bases from J, with 23 bases between. There are 18 residues in the CDR3. The CDR3 DNA follows: TGTGCCAGTAGTATAGCGGGAACGGGGAGCGGGTCGCGGAATGAGCAGTTCTTC. This translates into CASSIAGTGSGSRNEQFF.

The V gene is TRBV11-3, the J gene TRBJ2-2; 10 nucleotides line up with TRBD2. Germline V gives CDR1 SGHNT, CDR2 YENEEA. V gave up 5 bases and J gave up 6 bases; unmatched junction bases: 6. The CDR3 loop spans 15 amino acids. CDR3 loop: CASSNRTSGSGELFF. The CDR3 bases are TGTGCCAGCAGCAATCGGACTAGCGGATCCGGGGAGCTGTTTTTT.

CDR3: CASSYEGAGAAEAFF. CDR3 DNA sequence: TGTGCCAGCAGTTACGAAGGGGCGGGGGCCGCTGAAGCTTTCTTT. The chain uses TRBV6-2 or TRBV6-3 and TRBJ1-1; D is perhaps TRBD1 (6 bases). Between the trimmed V and J ends, which lost 2 bases and 6 bases, there was a span of 16 bases. From germline, CDR1 is MNHEY and CDR2 SVGEGT. The CDR3 runs 15 residues.